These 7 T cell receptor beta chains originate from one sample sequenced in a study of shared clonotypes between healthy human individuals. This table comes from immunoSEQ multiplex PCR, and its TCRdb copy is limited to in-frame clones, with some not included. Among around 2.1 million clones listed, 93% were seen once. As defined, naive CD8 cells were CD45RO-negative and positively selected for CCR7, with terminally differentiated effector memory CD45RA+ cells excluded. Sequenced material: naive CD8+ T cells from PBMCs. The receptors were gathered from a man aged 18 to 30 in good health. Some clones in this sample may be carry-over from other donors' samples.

The CDR3 spells CASSPKDLAVAKNIQYF. The CDR3, as DNA: TGTGCCAGCAGCCCTAAGGACCTAGCGGTAGCCAAAAACATTCAGTACTTC. V gene TRBV7-2 combines with J gene TRBJ2-4; TRBD2 aligns across 7 bases. CDR3 length: 17 amino acids. Trimming took 5 bases from V and 0 from J; bases not matched to a gene: 10. Germline loops: CDR1 SGHTA, CDR2 FQGNSA.

CDR3 amino acids: CASSLLRGPSYEQYF. The DNA for the CDR3 is TGTGCCAGCAGCTTACTTAGGGGACCGAGCTACGAGCAGTACTTC. The chain is built from TRBV11-2 and TRBJ2-7; D may be TRBD1 or TRBD2 (5 bases each). The length of the CDR3 is 15 residues. Trimming left V 2 bases short and J 3 bases short, with 14 bases between. CDR1 is SGHAT and CDR2 is FQNNGV in the germline V gene.

In DNA form, the CDR3 reads TGTGCCAGCAGTGAAATAGCGGGATCGCGGGTTGGCGAGCAGTACTTC. Translation gives CASSEIAGSRVGEQYF. The chain couples TRBV2 to TRBJ2-7; 8 nucleotides line up with TRBD2. CDR1 and CDR2 (germline): SNHLY, FYNNEI. The V and J ends lost 2 bases and 6 bases, in that order; junction bases with no gene match: 12. The CDR3 sequence is 16 residues long.

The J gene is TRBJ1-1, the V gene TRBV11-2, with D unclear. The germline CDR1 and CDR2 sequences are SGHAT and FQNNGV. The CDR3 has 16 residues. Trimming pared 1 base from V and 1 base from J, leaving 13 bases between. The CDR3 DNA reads TGTGCCAGCAGCTTAGCCATAGGATCCCGGAACACTGAAGCTTTCTTT. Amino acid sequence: CASSLAIGSRNTEAFF.

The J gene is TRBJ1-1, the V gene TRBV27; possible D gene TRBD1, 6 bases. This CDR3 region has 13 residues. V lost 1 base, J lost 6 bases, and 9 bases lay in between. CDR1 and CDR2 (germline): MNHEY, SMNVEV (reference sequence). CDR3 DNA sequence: TGTGCCAGCAGTTTATTGGGGGCCCCTGAAGCTTTCTTT. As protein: CASSLLGAPEAFF.

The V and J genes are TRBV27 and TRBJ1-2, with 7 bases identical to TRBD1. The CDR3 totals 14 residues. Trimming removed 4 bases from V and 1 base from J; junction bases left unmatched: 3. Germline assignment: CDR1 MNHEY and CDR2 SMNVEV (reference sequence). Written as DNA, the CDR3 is TGTGCCAGCAGTTACGACAGGGATAACTATGGCTACACCTTC. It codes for CASSYDRDNYGYTF.

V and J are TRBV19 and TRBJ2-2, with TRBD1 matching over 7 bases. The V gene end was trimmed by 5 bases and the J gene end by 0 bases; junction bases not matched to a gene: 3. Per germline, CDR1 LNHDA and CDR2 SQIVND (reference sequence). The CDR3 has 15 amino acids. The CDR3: CASSLQGANTGELFF. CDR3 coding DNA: TGTGCCAGTAGTCTTCAGGGGGCGAACACCGGGGAGCTGTTTTTT.